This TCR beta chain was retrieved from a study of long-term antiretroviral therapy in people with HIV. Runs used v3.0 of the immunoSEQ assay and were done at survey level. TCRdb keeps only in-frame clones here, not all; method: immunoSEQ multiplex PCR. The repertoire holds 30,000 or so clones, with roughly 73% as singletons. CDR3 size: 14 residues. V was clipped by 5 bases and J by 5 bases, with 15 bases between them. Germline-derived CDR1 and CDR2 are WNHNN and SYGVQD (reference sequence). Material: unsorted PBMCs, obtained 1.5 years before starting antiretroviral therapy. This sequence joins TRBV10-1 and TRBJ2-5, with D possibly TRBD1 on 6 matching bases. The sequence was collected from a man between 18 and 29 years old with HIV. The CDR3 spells CASSPQGLSETQYF. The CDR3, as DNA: TGCGCCAGCAGTCCACAGGGATTATCGGAGACCCAGTACTTC.